The 7 T cell receptor beta chains given below trace back to one sample, sequenced in a study of CD8 T cells in Susac syndrome. The RNA, 0.5 to 1 ug, was put through reverse transcription using random hexamers. Using its own MiXCR run on the immunoSEQ multiplex PCR reads, TCRdb lists one record per CDR3 protein. The profile shows hundreds of thousands of distinct CDR3 sequences, roughly 93% of them singletons. Sequences were obtained from CD4+ T cells from PBMCs. The origin of the receptors is a human donor with multiple sclerosis.

V gene TRBV10-2 combines with J gene TRBJ1-2; no definite D call. With 2 bases removed from V and 7 bases from J, the gap between germline ends came to 11 bases. Germline V gives CDR1 WSHSY, CDR2 SAAADI. The CDR3 loop spans 13 amino acids. CDR3 in DNA: TGCGCCAGCAGTGAGCCGGACCTGGGTGGCTACACCTTC. This gives the protein CASSEPDLGGYTF.

The chain combines TRBV20-1 with TRBJ2-5; tentatively, D is TRBD1 (6 bases). Looked up from germline, CDR1 is DFQATT and CDR2 is SNEGSKA (reference sequence). V lost 5 bases and J lost 1, with 17 bases in between. CDR3 length: 15 amino acids. CDR3: CSAGTRGNLQETQYF. The CDR3 DNA reads as TGCAGTGCTGGTACGAGGGGGAACCTCCAAGAGACCCAGTACTTC.

The chain recombines TRBV5-4 with TRBJ2-4; 8 bases map to TRBD1. The CDR3 extends over 17 amino acids. The germline V gene has CDR1 SGHNT and CDR2 YYREEE (reference sequence). J gave up 2 bases and V 4 bases, and 11 bases lay outside the gene matches. CDR3 region: CASSPPGQGATKNIQYF. The CDR3 DNA sequence: TGTGCCAGCAGCCCACCGGGCCAGGGGGCAACCAAAAACATTCAGTACTTC.

CDR3 protein: CASSAAIAGLTGYSNQPQHF. CDR3 DNA sequence: TGTGCCAGCAGCGCCGCAATAGCCGGTCTTACGGGATATAGCAATCAGCCCCAGCATTTT. The V and J genes are TRBV12-3 or TRBV12-4 and TRBJ1-5, with unresolved D. The V end was cut by 6 bases, the J end by 0 bases, with 27 bases between. The CDR3 has 20 residues.

This clonotype came up a few times. The chain carries TRBV29-1 and TRBJ2-7, with 7 bases identical to TRBD2. The CDR3 totals 11 residues. The germline V gene encodes CDR1 SQVTM and CDR2 ANQGSEA. V lost 3 bases and J lost 5; bases outside the gene matches: 1. CDR3 residues: CSVEGGNEQYF. The CDR3 DNA sequence: TGCAGCGTTGAGGGAGGGAACGAGCAGTACTTC.

A single count supports this clonotype. This chain uses TRBV27 with TRBJ1-4; D is possibly TRBD1 (5 bases). The V end was cut by 0 bases, the J end by 0 bases, with 17 bases between. The germline CDR1 and CDR2 sequences are MNHEY and SMNVEV (reference sequence). The CDR3 is made up of 19 amino acids. CDR3 sequence: CASSLSQTGLVATNEKLFF. Here the CDR3 DNA reads TGTGCCAGCAGTTTATCGCAGACGGGGCTAGTTGCAACTAATGAAAAACTGTTTTTT. Filled out from reference TRBV27 and TRBJ1-4, the complete variable domain reads EAQVTQNPRYLITVTGKKLTVTCSQNMNHEYMSWYRQDPGLGLRQIYYSMNVEVTDKGDVPEGYKVSRKEKRNFPLILESPSPNQTSLYFCASSLSQTGLVATNEKLFFGSGTQLSVL.

This rearrangement joins TRBV28 to TRBJ2-7, with TRBD1 matching over 8 bases. V lost 8 bases and J lost 0; bases outside the gene matches: 9. This CDR3 is built from 15 residues. Germline V gene data show CDR1 as MDHEN and CDR2 as SYDVKM. CDR3 coding DNA: TGTGCCAGCCTCGCCGCGGGACAGGCCTCCTACGAGCAGTACTTC. It codes for CASLAAGQASYEQYF.